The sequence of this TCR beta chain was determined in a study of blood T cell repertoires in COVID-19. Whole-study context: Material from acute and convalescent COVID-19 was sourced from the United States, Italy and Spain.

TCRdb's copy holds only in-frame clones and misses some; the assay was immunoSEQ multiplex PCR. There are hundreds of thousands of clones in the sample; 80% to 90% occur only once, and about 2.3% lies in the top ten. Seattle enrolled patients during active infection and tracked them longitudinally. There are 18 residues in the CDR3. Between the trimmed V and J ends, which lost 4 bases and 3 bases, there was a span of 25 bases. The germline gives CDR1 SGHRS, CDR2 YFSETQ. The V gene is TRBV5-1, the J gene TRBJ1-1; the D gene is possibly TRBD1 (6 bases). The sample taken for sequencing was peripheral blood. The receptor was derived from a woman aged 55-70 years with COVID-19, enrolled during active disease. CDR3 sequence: CASSHNRGGSMRDTEAFF. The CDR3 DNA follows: TGCGCCAGCAGCCACAACCGGGGGGGCAGTATGCGGGACACTGAAGCTTTCTTT.